This TCR beta chain originates from a study of cytomegalovirus exposure and HLA in healthy donors. Study-wide findings and caveats: Later analysis identified about 15,000 TCR beta sequences associated with HLA alleles, using a false discovery rate threshold of 0.05. Further analysis, carried out later, found HLA-associated TCR beta chains more clonally expanded than equally common other chains.

This CDR3 is built from 13 residues. From germline, CDR1 is PRHDT and CDR2 FYEKMQ (reference sequence). The ends lost 10 bases at V and 3 bases at J; junction bases unmatched: 8. This clone was observed a handful of times. No antigen is known for it. The PCR made use of 60 Vbeta and 13 Jbeta primers. Data came from immunoSEQ multiplex PCR; TCRdb stores just in-frame clones and leaves some out. The sample lists over 150,000 clones; about 76% were seen once. The gene calls are TRBV13 and TRBJ2-7; the match to TRBD1 covers 8 bases. The clonotype was recovered from a woman in her late teens or twenties in good health and CMV-seropositive. The sequencing sample was made of PBMCs. The CDR3 region has the DNA TGTGCCACCAGAGACAGGGGTAGCTACGAGCAGTACTTC. As protein: CATRDRGSYEQYF.